The clone carrying this T cell receptor beta chain showed up many times. These data come from a study of identical twins. TCRdb used MiXCR to reprocess the 5' RACE reads, holding one entry per CDR3 protein. The table records about 890,000 distinct CDR3 sequences, roughly 12% of them present only once. Trimming removed 7 bases from V and 2 bases from J, with 15 bases in between. Germline loops: CDR1 MGHRA, CDR2 YSYEKL. CDR3 length equals 14 residues. The same sample was also used in a study of yellow fever vaccine responses in identical twins.

The rearrangement links TRBV4-1 to TRBJ2-7, with TRBD2 as a possible D gene (5 bases). This TCR came from a woman between 18 and 29 years old in good health. The sequencing sample was made of PBMCs. The CDR3 here is CASTLEEDAYEQYF. The CDR3 nucleotides are TGCGCCAGCACCCTGGAGGAGGACGCCTACGAGCAGTACTTC.